Each of the 10 T cell receptor beta chains below was sequenced from the same sample in a study of PD-1 blockade in classical Hodgkin lymphoma. Brentuximab vedotin exposure varied among the patients, all of whom had relapsed after autologous stem cell transplantation. Repertoires were generated with immunoSEQ multiplex PCR, while TCRdb's copy carries only in-frame clones and drops some. The table lists some 20,000 clones, roughly 89% of them singletons. The sequencing used peripheral blood mononuclear cells (PBMCs), collected before the second cycle of nivolumab. The receptors come from a human donor with classical Hodgkin lymphoma.

CDR3 sequence (DNA): TGTGCCAGCAGCGACCCGAGGGGGGGGGCCCAGTACTTC. It yields the protein CASSDPRGGAQYF. The J gene is TRBJ2-5, the V gene TRBV9, with D possibly being TRBD2 (7 bases). The CDR3 covers 13 residues. V was clipped by 3 bases and J by 9 bases, with 15 bases between them. Germline CDR1 is SGDLS and CDR2 is YYNGEE.

This chain connects TRBV7-9 to TRBJ1-4, with a possible D match to TRBD1 (5 bases). V was cut by 3 bases and J by 4 bases, with 9 bases left in between. This CDR3 comprises 14 residues. Germline V lookup: CDR1 SEHNR, CDR2 FQNEAQ (reference sequence). Here the CDR3 DNA reads TGTGCCAGCAGCTTGGGGGTCGGTAATGAAAAACTGTTTTTT. The encoded protein is CASSLGVGNEKLFF.

The CDR3 loop reads CAISDKGGVKAEAFF. The CDR3 nucleotides read TGTGCCATCAGTGACAAGGGGGGGGTTAAGGCTGAAGCTTTCTTT. This chain connects TRBV10-3 to TRBJ1-1, with D perhaps matching TRBD1 (6 bases). Germline V gives CDR1 ENHRY, CDR2 SYGVKD. V was pared by 3 bases and J by 6 bases, with 17 bases between. CDR3 length: 15 amino acids.

The chain employs TRBV6-1 and TRBJ2-3, with TRBD2 as a possible D gene (7 bases). Per the germline V gene, CDR1 is MNHNS and CDR2 is SASEGT. V was clipped by 4 bases and J by 8 bases, with 10 bases between them. The CDR3 totals 12 residues. The CDR3 sequence is CASSVGGLTQYF. The DNA of the CDR3 is TGTGCCAGCAGTGTCGGGGGGCTTACGCAGTATTTT.

The CDR3 reads CASSLIFVSGGGFGSEQFF. The DNA of the CDR3 is TGTGCCAGCAGCTTAATCTTCGTAAGTGGGGGGGGTTTTGGTAGTGAGCAGTTCTTC. V usage is TRBV7-8 and J usage is TRBJ2-1; 7 bases align to TRBD2. V shed 2 bases and J 9 bases; nucleotides not matched to a gene: 22. The germline gives CDR1 SGHVS, CDR2 FQNEAQ. The CDR3 is made up of 19 amino acids.

V is TRBV30 and J is TRBJ2-6, with TRBD2 as a possible D gene (5 bases). The germline CDR1 and CDR2 sequences are GTSNPN and SVGIG (reference sequence). The V end lost 1 base, the J end lost 0 bases, and 16 bases lay between the germline ends. The CDR3 contains 18 residues. In nucleotides, the CDR3 is TGTGCCTGGAGTGGAGGGAGCCACCCCCTCTCTGGGGCCAACGTCCTGACTTTC. This gives the protein CAWSGGSHPLSGANVLTF. Looking up the rest from reference TRBV30 and TRBJ2-6 gives the full variable domain: SQTIHQWPATLVQPVGSPLSLECTVEGTSNPNLYWYRQAAGRGLQLLFYSVGIGQISSEVPQNLSASRPQDRQFILSSKKLLLSDSGFYLCAWSGGSHPLSGANVLTFGAGSRLTVL.

V is TRBV5-1 and J is TRBJ2-2; D remains ambiguous. Germline V gene lookup returns CDR1 SGHRS and CDR2 YFSETQ. V shed 4 bases and J shed 6 bases, with 13 bases lying between them. The CDR3 is 14 amino acids. In nucleotides, the CDR3 is TGCGCCAGCAGCCCCTTCCTAGAGTCCGGGGAGCTGTTTTTT. It translates to CASSPFLESGELFF.

The genes are TRBV6-5 and TRBJ2-1, with TRBD1 matching over 8 bases. J was trimmed by 9 bases and V by 8 bases; bases with no gene match: 9. The CDR3 contains 13 residues. Per the germline V gene, CDR1 is MNHEY and CDR2 is SVGAGI. The CDR3 DNA sequence: TGTGCCAGCTCCGGGACAGGCGGCCTTGAGCAGTTCTTC. Protein sequence: CASSGTGGLEQFF.

V usage is TRBV4-3 and J usage is TRBJ2-2, with D unclear. The CDR3 has 15 residues. The germline V gene has CDR1 LGHNA and CDR2 YSLEER. Trimming removed 1 base from V and 6 bases from J, with 12 bases in between. In DNA form, the CDR3 reads TGCGCCAGCAGCCAAGTTTTCCCACCTCCCGGGGAGCTGTTTTTT. It is translated as CASSQVFPPPGELFF.

The chain joins TRBV18 to TRBJ1-2; 7 nucleotides agree with TRBD1. The CDR3 has 14 amino acids. The V gene's germline CDR1 is KGHSH and CDR2 LQKENI. The trim removed 5 bases at V and 2 bases at J, leaving 5 bases unmatched. In DNA, the CDR3 is TGTGCCAGCTCATCTGGGACAGTAAACTATGGCTACACCTTC. Translating gives CASSSGTVNYGYTF. Full variable domain (outside the CDR3, taken from reference TRBV18 and TRBJ1-2): NAGVMQNPRHLVRRRGQEARLRCSPMKGHSHVYWYRQLPEEGLKFMVYLQKENIIDESGMPKERFSAEFPKEGPSILRIQQVVRGDSAAYFCASSSGTVNYGYTFGSGTRLTVV.